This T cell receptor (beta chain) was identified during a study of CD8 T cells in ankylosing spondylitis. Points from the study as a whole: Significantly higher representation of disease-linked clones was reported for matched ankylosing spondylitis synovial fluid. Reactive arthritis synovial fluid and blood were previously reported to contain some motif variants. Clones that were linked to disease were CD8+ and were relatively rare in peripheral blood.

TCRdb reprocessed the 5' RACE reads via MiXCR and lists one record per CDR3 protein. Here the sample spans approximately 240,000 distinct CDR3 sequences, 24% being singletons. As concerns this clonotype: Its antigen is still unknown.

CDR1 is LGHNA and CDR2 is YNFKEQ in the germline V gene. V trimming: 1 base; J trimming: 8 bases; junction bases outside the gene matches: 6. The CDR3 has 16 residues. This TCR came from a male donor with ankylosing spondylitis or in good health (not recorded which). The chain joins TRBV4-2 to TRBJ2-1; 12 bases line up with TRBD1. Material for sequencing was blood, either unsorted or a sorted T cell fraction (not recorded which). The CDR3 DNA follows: TGTGCCAGCAGCCAAGCCGGGACAGGGGGCATCGATGAGCAGTTCTTC. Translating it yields CASSQAGTGGIDEQFF.